The sequence of this T cell receptor beta chain was determined in a study of blood T cell repertoires in COVID-19. Study as a whole: The study drew acute and convalescent COVID-19 samples from the United States, Italy and Spain. PBMCs, B-cell-depleted T cells, or T cells were the source of the cDNA or gDNA that made up the material.

Per the original data handling: Nucleated cell number was recorded as an estimate derived from reference gene primer amplification. Only in-frame clones appear in the TCRdb table, and some are missing; sequencing was by immunoSEQ multiplex PCR. V, J and clone size are taken as reported in that table, and D and trimming were inferred from the DNA itself. The sample consists of about 62,000 clones, 76% of them appearing once. CDR1 and CDR2 (germline): MNHNY, SVGAGI (reference sequence). The trim removed 8 bases at V and 2 bases at J, leaving 10 bases unmatched. CDR3 length: 15 amino acids. The V and J genes are TRBV6-6 and TRBJ2-7, with 9 bases matching TRBD1. Sequencing was performed on peripheral blood. This receptor was identified in a woman aged 50 to 65 with active or convalescent COVID-19. CDR3 DNA sequence: TGTGCCAGCGGGGGACAGGGATATGGGACCTACGAGCAGTACTTC. Its protein product is CASGGQGYGTYEQYF.